This T cell receptor beta chain was sequenced in a study of cytomegalovirus exposure and HLA in healthy donors. Study in general: There were nearly 120 million unique TCR beta sequences, drawn from approximately 180 million T cells, in an earlier analysis.

In regard to this clone: The antigen is not known.

General observations from the study: Sequencing depth across donors, presence/absence analyses assumed, was roughly uniform. The study listed some 160 cytomegalovirus-associated TCR beta chains. TCR beta V segments were, for the most part, productive about 87% or about 30% of the time in an earlier analysis.

Deletions cut 4 bases from V and 0 bases from J, with 16 bases between. Germline CDR1 is SQVTM and CDR2 is ANQGSEA. CDR3 length: 16 residues. The PCR employed 60 Vbeta primers together with 13 Jbeta primers. The method was immunoSEQ multiplex PCR; TCRdb's version includes in-frame clones alone and lacks a portion of them. The sample records around 150,000 clones, roughly 80% being singletons. The sequence derives from a man between 40 and 49 years old in good health and CMV-seronegative. V is TRBV29-1 and J is TRBJ2-1; tentative D call: TRBD1 (6 bases). Sample: PBMCs. In nucleotides, the CDR3 is TGCAGCGTTGGATCTTTGGACAGCTTCTCCTACAATGAGCAGTTCTTC. This sequence encodes CSVGSLDSFSYNEQFF.